A single sample is the source of the 21 T cell receptor beta chains below, sequenced in a study of early T cells in non-severe SARS-CoV-2 infection. TCRdb passed the 5' RACE reads through MiXCR, listing each CDR3 protein once. Found here are 100,000 to 130,000 distinct CDR3 sequences, approximately 10% of them singletons; the top ten hold 7.6%. Sequencing was performed on whole blood. The receptors stem from an adult who was a healthcare worker with PCR-confirmed SARS-CoV-2 infection or an uninfected control (not recorded which).

This clonotype was recorded many times. DNA for the CDR3: TGCGCCAGCAGCTTTGATGACTCTTATGGCTACACCTTC. It encodes CASSFDDSYGYTF. The chain has TRBV5-1 and TRBJ1-2; D gene ambiguous. Germline loops: CDR1 SGHRS, CDR2 YFSETQ. V was trimmed by 2 bases and J by 5 bases, leaving 10 bases between them. CDR3 length: 13 amino acids.

This clonotype appeared many times. The CDR3 nucleotides read TGCGCCAGCAGCCAAGTGACAGTACCCCCCTACGAGCAGTACTTC. This sequence encodes CASSQVTVPPYEQYF. The V and J genes are TRBV4-1 and TRBJ2-7; D possibly corresponds to TRBD1 (5 bases). The CDR3 is made up of 15 amino acids. Trimming stripped 1 base from V and 2 bases from J, with 12 bases between. Per germline, CDR1 MGHRA and CDR2 YSYEKL.

The rearrangement links TRBV20-1 to TRBJ2-1; 9 nucleotides agree with TRBD2. V gave up 6 bases and J gave up 7 bases; unmatched junction bases: 16. The germline CDR1 and CDR2 sequences are DFQATT and SNEGSKA (reference sequence). This CDR3 comprises 16 residues. CDR3 protein: CSAIRLADPPRNEQFF. The CDR3 DNA follows: TGCAGTGCCATTAGACTAGCGGATCCACCACGGAATGAGCAGTTCTTC.

The chain combines TRBV12-3 or TRBV12-4 with TRBJ2-5, with no clear D. This CDR3 contains 14 residues. Trimming removed 5 bases at V and 1 base at J, with 11 bases between. This CDR3 is CASSPQWPQETQYF. CDR3 coding DNA: TGTGCCAGCAGTCCACAGTGGCCCCAAGAGACCCAGTACTTC.

The sample holds a few counts of this clonotype. The CDR3 loop reads CASSRGGSSYEQYF. The CDR3 DNA reads as TGTGCCAGCAGCCGCGGGGGCAGCTCCTACGAGCAGTACTTC. The V gene is TRBV11-1, the J gene TRBJ2-7; maybe TRBD2 (7 bases). The germline V and J ends were trimmed by 5 bases and 0 bases, with 11 bases remaining between them. The CDR3 spans 14 residues. Germline V gives CDR1 SGHAT, CDR2 FQDESV (reference sequence).

This clonotype was seen a handful of times. V and J are TRBV5-5 and TRBJ2-3; unclear D gene. The germline CDR1 and CDR2 sequences are SGHKS and YYEKEE (reference sequence). The length of the CDR3 is 15 residues. Trimming pared 4 bases from V and 0 bases from J, leaving 12 bases between. This chain's CDR3 is CASSGFRQSTDTQYF. For the CDR3, the DNA is TGTGCCAGCAGCGGGTTTCGTCAGAGCACAGATACGCAGTATTTT.

The chain joins TRBV6-4 to TRBJ1-1; D is uncertain. V was trimmed by 5 bases and J by 1 base, leaving 8 bases between them. Germline-derived CDR1 and CDR2 are MRHNA and SNTAGT. The CDR3 totals 13 residues. The CDR3 bases are TGTGCCAGCAGTTTCGACGGGAACACTGAAGCTTTCTTT. Protein: CASSFDGNTEAFF.

This chain joins TRBV5-4 and TRBJ2-7; D unresolved. V lost 4 bases and J 0 bases, leaving 14 bases between the germline ends. CDR1 and CDR2 from the germline V gene are SGHNT and YYREEE (reference sequence). The CDR3 loop spans 15 amino acids. In DNA form, the CDR3 reads TGTGCCAGCAGCCCCTCAGCGCAGAGCTCCTACGAGCAGTACTTC. Translation gives CASSPSAQSSYEQYF.

This clonotype was counted ten times or more. The chain combines TRBV3-1 with TRBJ2-5; TRBD2 matches 15 bases. V lost 4 bases and J lost 0; bases outside the gene matches: 9. Germline V gene lookup returns CDR1 LGHDT and CDR2 YNNKEL (reference sequence). This CDR3 is built from 19 residues. DNA of the CDR3: TGTGCCAGCAGCCCCGGGACAGGGACTAGCGGGAGGTACCAAGAGACCCAGTACTTC. Translated: CASSPGTGTSGRYQETQYF.

This rearrangement joins TRBV2 to TRBJ2-4; D perhaps matches TRBD2 (5 bases). From germline, CDR1 is SNHLY and CDR2 FYNNEI. This CDR3 spans 12 amino acids. Trimming took 3 bases from V and 12 from J, leaving 12 bases between them. The CDR3 loop is CASSDLSGAQYF. The DNA for the CDR3 is TGTGCCAGCAGTGATCTAAGCGGTGCTCAGTACTTC. Full variable domain (remainder filled in from reference TRBV2 and TRBJ2-4): EPEVTQTPSHQVTQMGQEVILRCVPISNHLYFYWYRQILGQKVEFLVSFYNNEISEKSEIFDDQFSVERPDGSNFTLKIRSTKLEDSAMYFCASSDLSGAQYFGAGTRLSVL.

V usage is TRBV28 and J usage is TRBJ1-2; D is ambiguous. With 2 bases removed from V and 4 bases from J, the gap between germline ends came to 8 bases. Germline V gives CDR1 MDHEN, CDR2 SYDVKM. The CDR3 contains 13 residues. The CDR3 DNA sequence: TGTGCCAGCAGTTTAGGAACTACCTATGGCTACACCTTC. Residues: CASSLGTTYGYTF.

This clonotype was seen repeatedly, ten times or more. V is TRBV19 and J is TRBJ1-4; D uncertain. CDR1 is LNHDA and CDR2 is SQIVND in the germline V gene (reference sequence). The germline V and J ends were trimmed by 5 bases and 3 bases, with 4 bases remaining between them. The CDR3 runs 12 residues. CDR3 loop: CASSRPNEKLFF. As DNA, the CDR3 is TGTGCCAGTAGTCGTCCTAATGAAAAACTGTTTTTT.

A few counts support this clonotype. This chain joins TRBV20-1 and TRBJ1-5; TRBD1 is a possible D gene (6 bases). V was pared by 3 bases and J by 2 bases, with 11 bases between. The V gene's germline CDR1 is DFQATT and CDR2 SNEGSKA (reference sequence). The CDR3 sequence is 14 residues long. The CDR3 DNA is TGCAGTGCTAGCCAGGGGCCGGGCAATCAGCCCCAGCATTTT. Protein sequence: CSASQGPGNQPQHF.

This clonotype was observed many times. This sequence joins TRBV5-1 and TRBJ2-4, with 12 bases aligning to TRBD2. After removal of 9 bases from V and 8 bases from J, the junction contained 6 bases not matched to a gene. There are 13 residues in the CDR3. Germline V gene lookup returns CDR1 SGHRS and CDR2 YFSETQ. CDR3 sequence (DNA): TGCGCCACTTCGCTAGCGGGAGGGGACATTCAGTACTTC. Protein product: CATSLAGGDIQYF.

This clonotype appeared a few times. This chain joins TRBV20-1 and TRBJ1-5, with D unresolved. V lost 4 bases to trimming and J lost 4 bases, with 11 bases between them. The V gene's germline CDR1 is DFQATT and CDR2 SNEGSKA (reference sequence). The length of the CDR3 is 13 residues. The CDR3 DNA sequence: TGCAGTGCTAAACAAACAGAAAATCAGCCCCAGCATTTT. Its protein is CSAKQTENQPQHF.

This sequence joins TRBV7-2 and TRBJ2-5; 9 bases agree with TRBD2. Germline CDR1 and CDR2: SGHTA and FQGNSA. The CDR3 has 18 residues. The V segment lost 2 bases and the J segment 1 base; nucleotides outside the gene matches: 11. CDR3: CASSLMRLAVGGQETQYF. The CDR3 DNA sequence: TGTGCCAGCAGCTTAATGAGACTAGCGGTCGGGGGCCAAGAGACCCAGTACTTC.

A few counts support this clonotype. CDR3 in DNA: TGTGCCAGCAGTTCCTCGGAGACAGGGAACTCCGAGCAGTACTTC. This gives the protein CASSSSETGNSEQYF. The V gene is TRBV6-5, the J gene TRBJ2-7, with 7 bases lining up with TRBD1. Germline V gene lookup returns CDR1 MNHEY and CDR2 SVGAGI. This CDR3 is 15 amino acids long. With 4 bases clipped from V and 6 bases from J, the junction kept 12 bases outside the gene matches.

This clonotype was counted a few times. The chain joins TRBV20-1 to TRBJ2-7; 10 bases are a match to TRBD2. Germline V gene lookup returns CDR1 DFQATT and CDR2 SNEGSKA (reference sequence). V was pared by 6 bases and J by 6 bases, with 11 bases of the junction left unmatched. The CDR3 has 14 residues. For the CDR3, the DNA is TGCAGTGCAGATCTAGCGGGAGTAGTCGGCGAGCAGTACTTC. It encodes CSADLAGVVGEQYF.

The CDR3: CASTGTSGYNEQFF. DNA of the CDR3: TGTGCCAGCACCGGGACTAGCGGGTACAATGAGCAGTTCTTC. This chain connects TRBV2 to TRBJ2-1; 12 positions agree with TRBD2. J was trimmed by 4 bases and V by 7 bases; bases with no gene match: 2. Germline V gene sequence: CDR1 SNHLY, CDR2 FYNNEI. The CDR3 is made up of 14 amino acids.

This clonotype was observed many times. The gene calls are TRBV5-1 and TRBJ2-3, with 16 nucleotides matching TRBD2. Trimming cost V 1 base and J 4 bases; bases outside gene matches: 9. This CDR3 comprises 19 residues. Germline assignment: CDR1 SGHRS and CDR2 YFSETQ. This CDR3 reads CASSLRPSGTSGRADTQYF. CDR3 nucleotides: TGCGCCAGCAGCTTGAGGCCTTCCGGGACTAGCGGGAGGGCAGATACGCAGTATTTT.

This clonotype was observed a few times. The gene calls are TRBV2 and TRBJ1-3, with D possibly matching TRBD1 (5 bases). The CDR3 is made up of 14 amino acids. In germline, CDR1 is SNHLY, CDR2 FYNNEI. Between the trimmed V and J ends, which lost 7 bases and 1 base, there was a span of 11 bases. The CDR3 DNA reads TGTGCCAGCACCCAAAGGGGTTCTGGAAACACCATATATTTT. Its translation is CASTQRGSGNTIYF.